Below, 26 T cell receptor beta chains from the same sample are listed, as sequenced in a study of blood T cell repertoires in COVID-19. Profiling relied on immunoSEQ multiplex PCR, and the TCRdb table lists in-frame clones only, not all of them. The profile shows almost 500,000 clones, roughly nine tenths of them singletons. The sequenced sample was PBMCs or T cells enriched from blood (not recorded which). The source is a woman in her sixties or seventies who had recovered from COVID-19.

The chain employs TRBV5-1 and TRBJ1-5; weak D call: TRBD1 (6 bases). Trimming left V 0 bases short and J 6 bases short, with 13 bases between. Germline V gives CDR1 SGHRS, CDR2 YFSETQ. There are 15 residues in the CDR3. The CDR3 sequence is CASSLAPGAGQPQHF. CDR3 DNA: TGCGCCAGCAGCTTGGCCCCAGGGGCGGGTCAGCCCCAGCATTTT.

The chain is built from TRBV29-1 and TRBJ1-2; D possibly corresponds to TRBD1 (5 bases). There are 15 residues in the CDR3. The V gene lost 0 bases and the J gene lost 0 bases, with 11 bases spanning the gap. Germline assignment: CDR1 SQVTM and CDR2 ANQGSEA. CDR3 DNA: TGCAGCGTTGAAGATTACGACAGCTCTAACTATGGCTACACCTTC. This codes for CSVEDYDSSNYGYTF.

This clone appeared once. The chain combines TRBV5-1 with TRBJ2-7, with TRBD1 matching 9 bases. CDR3 length: 13 residues. The V and J ends lost 4 bases and 6 bases, in that order; junction bases with no gene match: 5. Germline assignment: CDR1 SGHRS and CDR2 YFSETQ. The CDR3 nucleotides read TGCGCCAGCAGCCTGGAACAGGGGGCCGAGCAGTACTTC. This encodes CASSLEQGAEQYF.

The rearrangement links TRBV15 to TRBJ1-2, with 12 positions matching TRBD1. The CDR3 spans 14 residues. Germline values: CDR1 LNHNV, CDR2 YYDKDF (reference sequence). V trimming: 3 bases; J trimming: 7 bases; junction bases outside the gene matches: 3. The CDR3 DNA reads as TGTGCCACCAGCAGGGGGACAGGGGGCGGTGGCTACACCTTC. Protein: CATSRGTGGGGYTF.

The chain uses TRBV24-1 and TRBJ1-1; tentative D call: TRBD1 (6 bases). This CDR3 has 13 residues. The germline V gene encodes CDR1 KGHDR and CDR2 SFDVKD. Between the trimmed V and J ends, which lost 3 bases and 5 bases, there was a span of 9 bases. CDR3 amino acids: CATSDPGVTEAFF. The CDR3 DNA reads TGTGCCACCAGTGATCCAGGGGTAACTGAAGCTTTCTTT.

The gene calls are TRBV2 and TRBJ2-1; tentative D call: TRBD1 (7 bases). Per germline, CDR1 SNHLY and CDR2 FYNNEI. V gave up 2 bases and J gave up 3 bases, with 11 bases separating them. This CDR3 spans 15 amino acids. The CDR3 here is CASSERQGGYNEQFF. Written as DNA, the CDR3 is TGTGCCAGCAGTGAACGGCAGGGGGGCTACAATGAGCAGTTCTTC. The whole variable domain, filled in from reference TRBV2 and TRBJ2-1, reads EPEVTQTPSHQVTQMGQEVILRCVPISNHLYFYWYRQILGQKVEFLVSFYNNEISEKSEIFDDQFSVERPDGSNFTLKIRSTKLEDSAMYFCASSERQGGYNEQFFGPGTRLTVL.

V is TRBV21-1 and J is TRBJ1-2. TRBV21-1 is shown as a pseudogene. CDR3 size: 16 residues. CDR3 protein: CASIHRRDLANYGYTF. CDR3 nucleotides: TGTGCCAGCATCCATAGGAGGGACCTAGCTAACTATGGCTACACCTTC.

In regard to this clone: This same CDR3 is encoded by further DNA sequences in the sample. This chain connects TRBV7-2 to TRBJ2-7; weak D call: TRBD1 (5 bases). The germline V and J ends were trimmed by 1 base and 1 base, with 5 bases remaining between them. CDR3 length: 13 residues. CDR1 and CDR2 from the germline V gene are SGHTA and FQGNSA. The CDR3 loop reads CASSLDRSYEQYV. CDR3 nucleotide sequence: TGTGCCAGCAGCTTAGACAGGTCCTACGAGCAGTACGTC.

The V call is TRBV12-5, the J call TRBJ2-3; tentatively, D is TRBD1 (5 bases). V was clipped by 6 bases and J by 1 base, with 14 bases between them. CDR3 length: 15 amino acids. CDR1 is LGHNT, CDR2 FRNRAP, per germline. The CDR3 loop reads CASGPQGLGTDTQYF. The CDR3 DNA is TGTGCTAGTGGCCCCCAGGGATTGGGCACAGATACGCAGTATTTT.

The gene calls are TRBV4-1 and TRBJ2-7; tentatively, D is TRBD1 (6 bases). The CDR3 loop spans 15 amino acids. The germline V gene encodes CDR1 MGHRA and CDR2 YSYEKL. V was cut by 1 base and J by 0 bases, with 10 bases left in between. The CDR3 DNA follows: TGCGCCAGCAGCCAAGGCACAGGGAGCTCCTACGAGCAGTACTTC. Translated: CASSQGTGSSYEQYF.

The J gene is TRBJ1-1, the V gene TRBV6-5; TRBD1 might be the D (5 bases). The CDR3 consists of 15 residues. Trimming shortened V by 6 bases and J by 2 bases, and 16 bases separated the two germline ends. From germline, CDR1 is MNHEY and CDR2 SVGAGI. The CDR3 spells CASRGPRGVNTEAFF. CDR3 nucleotide sequence: TGTGCCAGCAGGGGCCCACGGGGGGTCAACACTGAAGCTTTCTTT.

V and J are TRBV21-1 and TRBJ2-3; the listed D gene, TRBD2, was not tested against the DNA. TRBV21-1 is noted as a pseudogene. This CDR3 is built from 21 residues. In DNA form, the CDR3 reads TGTGCCAGCAGCAAAAAGCTCAGTGCGACGAGCGGGGGGGCCCGCACAGATACGCAGTATTTT. The encoded protein is CASSKKLSATSGGARTDTQYF.

V usage is TRBV12-3 or TRBV12-4 and J usage is TRBJ1-2; the match to TRBD1 covers 10 bases. V trimming: 7 bases; J trimming: 5 bases; junction bases outside the gene matches: 4. The CDR3 totals 13 residues. DNA of the CDR3: TGTGCCAGCACTCCGGGACAGGGGTATGGCTACACCTTC. Its protein product is CASTPGQGYGYTF.

The chain recombines TRBV7-9 with TRBJ2-1; 7 bases fit TRBD2. Germline V gives CDR1 SEHNR, CDR2 FQNEAQ (reference sequence). The CDR3 is made up of 17 amino acids. Losses at the gene ends were 2 bases for V and 4 bases for J; bases not matched to a gene: 11. The CDR3, as DNA: TGTGCCAGCAGCTTAAGATGGACGGGGGGAGGTTACAATGAGCAGTTCTTC. It translates to CASSLRWTGGGYNEQFF.

This chain joins TRBV5-6 and TRBJ1-1, with D tentatively TRBD1 (5 bases). The CDR3 length is 15 residues. CDR1 is SGHDT and CDR2 is YYEEEE in the germline V gene. Trimming left V 6 bases short and J 4 bases short, with 19 bases between. Written as DNA, the CDR3 is TGTGCCAGCAAACGACCCACGGGGGGGAGCACTGAAGCTTTCTTT. Translation: CASKRPTGGSTEAFF.

J is TRBJ1-5 and V is TRBV29-1; D gene unclear. There are 13 residues in the CDR3. CDR1 is SQVTM and CDR2 is ANQGSEA in the germline V gene. V was clipped by 7 bases and J by 4 bases, with 14 bases between them. This CDR3 reads CSALRGENQPQHF. The DNA of the CDR3 is TGCAGCGCTCTTCGCGGGGAGAATCAGCCCCAGCATTTT.

This clone appeared a single time. This specimen includes other DNA sequences encoding the same CDR3. This chain joins TRBV7-2 and TRBJ2-3, with a weak D call TRBD2 (6 bases). This CDR3 is 14 amino acids long. V was shortened by 0 bases and J by 4 bases, with 8 bases between the two germline ends. CDR1 is SGHTA, CDR2 FQGNSA, per germline. The CDR3 loop reads CASSLAGGADTQYF. The CDR3, as DNA: TGTGCCAGCAGCTTAGCGGGGGGAGCAGATACGCAGTATTTT.

V gene TRBV24-1 combines with J gene TRBJ1-1; TRBD1 matches at 8 bases. Trimming cost V 4 bases and J 4 bases; bases outside gene matches: 7. The CDR3 runs to 15 residues. Germline V gene data show CDR1 as KGHDR and CDR2 as SFDVKD. The CDR3 bases are TGTGCCACCAGTGACCCTACAACAGGGGGCACTGAAGCTTTCTTT. Protein sequence: CATSDPTTGGTEAFF.

This clone came up once. The chain couples TRBV30 to TRBJ2-5, with 9 bases that match TRBD2. From germline, CDR1 is GTSNPN and CDR2 SVGIG (reference sequence). V was clipped by 3 bases and J by 4 bases; unmatched bases: 6. CDR3 length equals 14 residues. The CDR3 DNA is TGTGCCTGGAGCCTGGGACTAGCAACAGAGACCCAGTACTTC. It yields the protein CAWSLGLATETQYF.

The V gene is TRBV7-9, the J gene TRBJ1-2; 8 positions agree with TRBD1. The germline V gene encodes CDR1 SEHNR and CDR2 FQNEAQ (reference sequence). Trimming at V came to 5 bases and at J to 4 bases, leaving 6 bases not matched to a gene. The CDR3 totals 14 residues. CDR3 sequence: CASSPQDRAYGYTF. The CDR3, as DNA: TGTGCCAGCAGCCCCCAGGACAGGGCCTATGGCTACACCTTC.

The chain combines TRBV18 with TRBJ1-2, with no clear D. V gave up 3 bases and J gave up 3 bases, with 5 bases separating them. The CDR3 runs 12 residues. CDR1 and CDR2 from the germline V gene are KGHSH and LQKENI. For the CDR3, the DNA is TGTGCCAGCTCACCGTCCTACTATGGCTACACCTTC. It encodes CASSPSYYGYTF.

The rearrangement joins TRBV7-2 to TRBJ1-2; a possible D gene is TRBD1 (5 bases). This CDR3 has 14 amino acids. Germline values: CDR1 SGHTA, CDR2 FQGNSA. The V gene lost 2 bases and the J gene lost 4 bases, with 11 bases spanning the gap. CDR3 sequence reads: CASSLQSGLYGYTF. CDR3 nucleotide sequence: TGTGCCAGCAGCTTACAGTCAGGGCTCTATGGCTACACCTTC.

This clone was counted once. The chain carries TRBV5-1 and TRBJ2-3; the D is unclear. CDR3 length: 15 amino acids. Germline assignment: CDR1 SGHRS and CDR2 YFSETQ. V dropped 1 base and J dropped 0 bases, with 9 bases sitting between them. The CDR3 is CASSLTVSSTDTQYF. DNA for the CDR3: TGCGCCAGCAGCTTGACAGTATCTAGCACAGATACGCAGTATTTT.

The V call is TRBV6-6, the J call TRBJ1-3, with 7 bases fitting TRBD1. Germline CDR1 MNHNY, CDR2 SVGAGI (reference sequence). CDR3 length: 13 residues. Trimming cost V 5 bases and J 4 bases; bases outside gene matches: 2. The CDR3 spells CASSRDRGNTIYF. For the CDR3, the DNA is TGTGCCAGCAGTCGGGACAGAGGAAACACCATATATTTT.

The chain has TRBV2 and TRBJ1-4, with D tentatively TRBD1 (5 bases). The CDR3 has 15 amino acids. CDR1 is SNHLY, CDR2 FYNNEI, per germline. Trimming removed 6 bases at V and 0 bases at J, with 11 bases between. The CDR3 loop is CASRYTGATNEKLFF. In DNA, the CDR3 is TGTGCCAGCAGGTATACAGGAGCAACTAATGAAAAACTGTTTTTT.

This sequence joins TRBV19 and TRBJ1-1, with 7 nucleotides matching TRBD1. In germline, CDR1 is LNHDA, CDR2 SQIVND (reference sequence). The CDR3 is 17 residues long. The V gene end was trimmed by 2 bases and the J gene end by 0 bases; junction bases not matched to a gene: 9. The CDR3 bases are TGTGCCAGTAGTATAAGGCCAGGGGGGACCATGAACACTGAAGCTTTCTTT. It is translated as CASSIRPGGTMNTEAFF.